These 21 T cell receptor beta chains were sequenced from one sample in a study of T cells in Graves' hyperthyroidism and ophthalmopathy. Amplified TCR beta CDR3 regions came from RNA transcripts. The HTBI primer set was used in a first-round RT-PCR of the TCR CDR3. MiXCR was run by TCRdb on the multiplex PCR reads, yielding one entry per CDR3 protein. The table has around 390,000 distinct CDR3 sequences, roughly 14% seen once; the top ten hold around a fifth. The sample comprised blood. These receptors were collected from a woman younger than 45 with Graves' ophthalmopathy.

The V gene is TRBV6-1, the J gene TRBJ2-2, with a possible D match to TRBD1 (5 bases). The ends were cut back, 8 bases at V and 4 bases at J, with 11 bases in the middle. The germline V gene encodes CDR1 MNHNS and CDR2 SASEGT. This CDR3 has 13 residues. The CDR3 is CASRHDSTGELFF. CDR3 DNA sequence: TGTGCCAGCCGCCACGACAGCACCGGGGAGCTGTTTTTT.

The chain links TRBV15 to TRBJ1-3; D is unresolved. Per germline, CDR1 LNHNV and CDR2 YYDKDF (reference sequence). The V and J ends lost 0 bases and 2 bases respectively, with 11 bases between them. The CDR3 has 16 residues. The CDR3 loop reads CATSRDWEHTGNTIYF. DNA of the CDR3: TGTGCCACCAGCAGAGATTGGGAGCATACTGGAAACACCATATATTTT. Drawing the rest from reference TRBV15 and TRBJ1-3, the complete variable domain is DAMVIQNPRYQVTQFGKPVTLSCSQTLNHNVMYWYQQKSSQAPKLLFHYYDKDFNNEADTPDNFQSRRPNTSFCFLDIRSPGLGDTAMYLCATSRDWEHTGNTIYFGEGSWLTVV.

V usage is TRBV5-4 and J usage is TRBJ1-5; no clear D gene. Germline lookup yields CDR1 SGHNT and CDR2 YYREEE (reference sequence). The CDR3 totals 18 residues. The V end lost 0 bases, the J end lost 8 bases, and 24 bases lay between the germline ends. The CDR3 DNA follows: TGTGCCAGCAGCTTGGCCTCTTTGTCCGGTCATGAAAGGGAGCCCCAGCATTTT. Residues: CASSLASLSGHEREPQHF. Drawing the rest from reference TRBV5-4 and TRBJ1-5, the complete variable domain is ETGVTQSPTHLIKTRGQQVTLRCSSQSGHNTVSWYQQALGQGPQFIFQYYREEENGRGNFPPRFSGLQFPNYSSELNVNALELDDSALYLCASSLASLSGHEREPQHFGDGTRLSIL.

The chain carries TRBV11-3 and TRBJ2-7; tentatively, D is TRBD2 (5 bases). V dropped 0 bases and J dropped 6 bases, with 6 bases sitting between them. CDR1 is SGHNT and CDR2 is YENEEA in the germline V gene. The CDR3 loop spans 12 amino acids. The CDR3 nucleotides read TGTGCCAGCAGCTTAGAAGAGGGCGAGCAGTACTTC. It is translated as CASSLEEGEQYF.

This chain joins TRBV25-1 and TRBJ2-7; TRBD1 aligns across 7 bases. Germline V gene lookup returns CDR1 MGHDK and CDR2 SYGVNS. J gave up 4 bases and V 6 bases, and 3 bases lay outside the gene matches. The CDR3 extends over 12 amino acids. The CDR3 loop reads CASRSRGYEQYF. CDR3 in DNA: TGTGCCAGCAGGTCCAGGGGGTACGAGCAGTACTTC.

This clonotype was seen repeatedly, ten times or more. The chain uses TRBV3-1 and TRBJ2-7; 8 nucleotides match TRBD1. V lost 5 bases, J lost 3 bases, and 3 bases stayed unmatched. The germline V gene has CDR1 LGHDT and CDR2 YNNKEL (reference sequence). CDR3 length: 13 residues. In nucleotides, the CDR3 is TGTGCCAGCAGCGCAGGGGGCGGCTACGAGCAGTACTTC. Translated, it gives CASSAGGGYEQYF.

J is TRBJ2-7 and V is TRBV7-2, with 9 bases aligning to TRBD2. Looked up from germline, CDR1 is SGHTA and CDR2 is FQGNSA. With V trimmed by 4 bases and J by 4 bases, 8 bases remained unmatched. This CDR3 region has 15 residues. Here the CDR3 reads CASSSYQTSGYEQYF. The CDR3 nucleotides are TGTGCCAGCAGCTCCTACCAGACTAGCGGATACGAGCAGTACTTC.

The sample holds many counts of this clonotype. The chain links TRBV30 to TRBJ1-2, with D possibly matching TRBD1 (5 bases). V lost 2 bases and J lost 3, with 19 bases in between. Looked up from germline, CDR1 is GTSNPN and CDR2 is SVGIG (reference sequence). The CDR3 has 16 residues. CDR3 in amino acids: CAWSTPGWGRDYGYTF. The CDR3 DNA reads TGTGCCTGGAGTACCCCAGGGTGGGGAAGAGACTATGGCTACACCTTC.

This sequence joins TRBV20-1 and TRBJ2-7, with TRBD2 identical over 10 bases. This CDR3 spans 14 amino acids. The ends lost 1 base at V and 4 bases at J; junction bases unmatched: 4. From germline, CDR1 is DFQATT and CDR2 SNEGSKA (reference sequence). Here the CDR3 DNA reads TGCAGTGCTAGAGGAGCGGGGGGGCCGTACGAGCAGTACTTC. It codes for CSARGAGGPYEQYF.

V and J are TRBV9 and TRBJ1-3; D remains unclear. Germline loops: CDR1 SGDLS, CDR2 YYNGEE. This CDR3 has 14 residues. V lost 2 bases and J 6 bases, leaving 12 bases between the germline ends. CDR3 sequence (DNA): TGTGCCAGCAGCGTTTTTAGGGCTTCAAACACCATATATTTT. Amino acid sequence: CASSVFRASNTIYF.

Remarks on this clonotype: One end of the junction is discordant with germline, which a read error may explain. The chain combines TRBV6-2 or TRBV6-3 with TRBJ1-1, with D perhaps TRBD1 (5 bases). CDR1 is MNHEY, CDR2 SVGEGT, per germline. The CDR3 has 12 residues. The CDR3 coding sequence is TGTGCCAGCAAGCAGGGAGGCGCTGAAGCCTTCTTT. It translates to CASKQGGAEAFF.

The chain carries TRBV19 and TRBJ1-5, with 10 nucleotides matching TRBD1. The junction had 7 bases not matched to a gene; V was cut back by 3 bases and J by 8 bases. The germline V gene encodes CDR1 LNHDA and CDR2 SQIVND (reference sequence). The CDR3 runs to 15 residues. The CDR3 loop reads CASSIGTGAFEPQHF. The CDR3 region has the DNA TGTGCCAGTAGTATCGGGACAGGGGCCTTCGAGCCCCAGCATTTT. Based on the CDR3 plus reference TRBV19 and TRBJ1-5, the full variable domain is DGGITQSPKYLFRKEGQNVTLSCEQNLNHDAMYWYRQDPGQGLRLIYYSQIVNDFQKGDIAEGYSVSREKKESFPLTVTSAQKNPTAFYLCASSIGTGAFEPQHFGDGTRLSIL.

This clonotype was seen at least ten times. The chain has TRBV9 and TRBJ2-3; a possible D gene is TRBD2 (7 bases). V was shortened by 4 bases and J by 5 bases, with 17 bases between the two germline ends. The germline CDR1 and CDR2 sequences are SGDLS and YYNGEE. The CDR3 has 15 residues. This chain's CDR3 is CASSPRGALVDTQYF. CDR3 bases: TGTGCCAGCAGCCCCCGGGGGGCGCTGGTAGATACGCAGTATTTT.

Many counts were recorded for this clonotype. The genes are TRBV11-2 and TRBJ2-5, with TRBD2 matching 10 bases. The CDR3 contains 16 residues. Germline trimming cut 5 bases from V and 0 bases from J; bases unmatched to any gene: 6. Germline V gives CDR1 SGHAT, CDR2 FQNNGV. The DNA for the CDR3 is TGTGCCAGCAGCCTCGAACTAGCGGGGTACCAAGAGACCCAGTACTTC. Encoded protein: CASSLELAGYQETQYF.

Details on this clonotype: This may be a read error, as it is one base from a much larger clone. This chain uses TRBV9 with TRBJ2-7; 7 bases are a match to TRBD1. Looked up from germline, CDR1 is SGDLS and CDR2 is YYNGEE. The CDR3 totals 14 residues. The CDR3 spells CAGSPRQGTREQYF. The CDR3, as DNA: TGTGCCGGCAGCCCCCGACAGGGAACTCGCGAGCAGTACTTC. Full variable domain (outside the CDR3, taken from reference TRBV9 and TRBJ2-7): DSGVTQTPKHLITATGQRVTLRCSPRSGDLSVYWYQQSLDQGLQFLIQYYNGEERAKGNILERFSAQQFPDLHSELNLSSLELGDSALYFCAGSPRQGTREQYFGPGTRLTVT.

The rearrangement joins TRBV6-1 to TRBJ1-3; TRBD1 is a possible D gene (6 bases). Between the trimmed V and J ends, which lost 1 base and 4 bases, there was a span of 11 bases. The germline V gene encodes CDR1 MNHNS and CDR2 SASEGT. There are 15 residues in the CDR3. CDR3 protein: CASSEDQGRGNTIYF. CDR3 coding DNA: TGTGCCAGCAGTGAAGATCAGGGGCGGGGAAACACCATATATTTT.

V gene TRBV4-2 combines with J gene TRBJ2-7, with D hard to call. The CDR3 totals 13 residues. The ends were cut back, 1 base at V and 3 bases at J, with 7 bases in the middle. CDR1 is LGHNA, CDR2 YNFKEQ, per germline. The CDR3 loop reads CASSQVENYEQYF. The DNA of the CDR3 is TGTGCCAGCAGCCAAGTCGAGAACTACGAGCAGTACTTC.

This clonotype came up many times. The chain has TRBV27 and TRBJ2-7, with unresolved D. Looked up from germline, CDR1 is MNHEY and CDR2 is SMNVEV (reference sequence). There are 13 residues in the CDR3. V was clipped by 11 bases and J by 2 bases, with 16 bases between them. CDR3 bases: TGTGCCCGCGGTGGCTGTGACCCCTACGAGCAGTACTTC. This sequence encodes CARGGCDPYEQYF.

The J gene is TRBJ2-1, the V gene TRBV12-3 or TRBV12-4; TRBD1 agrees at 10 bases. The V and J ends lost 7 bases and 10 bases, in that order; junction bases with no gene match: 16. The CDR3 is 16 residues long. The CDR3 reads CASTTGTGAPLGEQFF. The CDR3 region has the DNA TGTGCCAGCACCACCGGGACAGGGGCCCCCCTCGGCGAGCAGTTCTTC.

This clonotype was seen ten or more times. The DNA for the CDR3 is TGTGCCAGCAGCCCTAAACGCGGCTATGGCTACACCTTC. Protein: CASSPKRGYGYTF. J is TRBJ1-2 and V is TRBV11-1, with D uncertain. Looked up from germline, CDR1 is SGHAT and CDR2 is FQDESV (reference sequence). There are 13 residues in the CDR3. Deletions cut 5 bases from V and 4 bases from J, with 11 bases between.

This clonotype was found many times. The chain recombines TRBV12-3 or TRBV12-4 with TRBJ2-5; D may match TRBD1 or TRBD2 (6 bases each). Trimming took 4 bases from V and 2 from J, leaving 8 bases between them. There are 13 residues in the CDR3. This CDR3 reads CASSWGAQETQYF. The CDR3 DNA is TGTGCCAGCAGTTGGGGGGCACAAGAGACCCAGTACTTC.